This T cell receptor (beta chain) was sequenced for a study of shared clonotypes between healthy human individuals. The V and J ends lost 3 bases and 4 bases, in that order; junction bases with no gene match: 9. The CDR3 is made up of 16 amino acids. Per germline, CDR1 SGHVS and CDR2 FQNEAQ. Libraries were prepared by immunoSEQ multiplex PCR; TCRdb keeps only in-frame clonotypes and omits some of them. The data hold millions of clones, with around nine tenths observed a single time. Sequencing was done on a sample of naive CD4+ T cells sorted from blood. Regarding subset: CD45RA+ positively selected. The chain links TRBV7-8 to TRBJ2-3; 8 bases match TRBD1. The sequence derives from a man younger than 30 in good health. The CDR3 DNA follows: TGTGCCAGCAGCTTGGAAGGCCAGGGGGCTTCAGATACGCAGTATTTT. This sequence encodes CASSLEGQGASDTQYF.